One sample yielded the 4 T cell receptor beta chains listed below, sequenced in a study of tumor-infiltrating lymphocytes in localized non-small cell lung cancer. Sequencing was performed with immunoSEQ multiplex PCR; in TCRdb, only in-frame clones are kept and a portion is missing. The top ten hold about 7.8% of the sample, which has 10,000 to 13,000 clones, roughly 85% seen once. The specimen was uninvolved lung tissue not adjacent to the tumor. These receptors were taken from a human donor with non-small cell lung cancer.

Here the CDR3 reads CASRSGQTFSGNTIYF. The CDR3 bases are TGTGCCAGCAGATCGGGACAGACTTTCTCTGGAAACACCATATATTTT. The chain carries TRBV6-6 and TRBJ1-3, with TRBD1 matching over 7 bases. The germline CDR1 and CDR2 sequences are MNHNY and SVGAGI (reference sequence). The V and J ends lost 6 bases and 0 bases, in that order; junction bases with no gene match: 8. The CDR3 runs 16 residues.

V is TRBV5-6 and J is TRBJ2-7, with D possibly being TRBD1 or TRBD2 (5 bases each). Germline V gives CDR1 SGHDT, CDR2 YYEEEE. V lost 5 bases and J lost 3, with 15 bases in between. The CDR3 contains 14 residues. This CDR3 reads CASRPVRDHYEQYF. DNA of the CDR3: TGTGCCAGCAGGCCCGTCCGGGACCACTACGAGCAGTACTTC.

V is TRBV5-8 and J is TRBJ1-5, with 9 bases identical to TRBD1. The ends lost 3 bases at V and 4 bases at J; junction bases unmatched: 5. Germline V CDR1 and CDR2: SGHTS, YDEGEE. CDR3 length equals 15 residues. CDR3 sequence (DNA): TGTGCCAGCAGCTCCGGGACAGGGTTTAATCAGCCCCAGCATTTT. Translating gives CASSSGTGFNQPQHF.

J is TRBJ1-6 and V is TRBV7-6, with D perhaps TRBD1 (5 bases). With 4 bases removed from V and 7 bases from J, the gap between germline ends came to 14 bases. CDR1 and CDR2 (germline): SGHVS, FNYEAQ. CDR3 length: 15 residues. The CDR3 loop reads CASSSGTAGNSPLHF. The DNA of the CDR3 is TGTGCCAGCAGCTCCGGGACGGCCGGGAATTCACCCCTCCACTTT. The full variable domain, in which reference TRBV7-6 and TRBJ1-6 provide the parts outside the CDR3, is GAGVSQSPRYKVTKRGQDVALRCDPISGHVSLYWYRQALGQGPEFLTYFNYEAQQDKSGLPNDRFSAERPEGSISTLTIQRTEQRDSAMYRCASSSGTAGNSPLHFGNGTRLTVT.